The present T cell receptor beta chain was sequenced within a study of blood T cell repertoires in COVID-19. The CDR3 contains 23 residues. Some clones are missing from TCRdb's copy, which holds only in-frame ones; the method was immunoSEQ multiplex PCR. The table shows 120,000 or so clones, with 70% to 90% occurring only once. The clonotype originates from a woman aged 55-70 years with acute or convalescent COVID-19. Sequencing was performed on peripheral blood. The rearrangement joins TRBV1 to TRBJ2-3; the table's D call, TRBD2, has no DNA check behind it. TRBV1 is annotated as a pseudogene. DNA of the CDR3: TGCACCAGCAGCCAAGGTCTGGGACTAGCGGGAGGAAACATACAAGACCGCACAGATACGCAGTATTTT. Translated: CTSSQGLGLAGGNIQDRTDTQYF.